Listed below are T cell receptor beta chains from one sample, sequenced in a study of CD8+CD57+ T cells in acquired aplastic anemia. A single record per CDR3 protein comes from TCRdb applying MiXCR to the reads. The sample lists roughly 250,000 distinct CDR3 sequences; about 80% were seen once. The specimen sequenced was sorted CD4+, CD8+, or CD8+CD57+ T cells (not recorded which) from PBMCs. The receptors here all came from a human donor with aplastic anemia. Both conserved end residues are part of each CDR3.

J gene,V gene,CDR3 length,CDR3 protein
TRBJ2-6,TRBV7-8,15,CASSAAGAAANVLTF
TRBJ2-3,TRBV11-1,14,CASSLAVRADTQYF
-,TRBV15,14,CASSGAGRPDTQYF
TRBJ1-2,TRBV20-1,13,CSARLWGDYGYTF
TRBJ2-1,TRBV7-9,15,CASSTADGSEDAQFF
TRBJ2-3,TRBV7-3,13,CASSYGGTDTTYF
TRBJ1-1,TRBV9,13,CASSVDSHTEAFF
TRBJ1-1,TRBV2,14,CASSDYSINTEDFF
TRBJ2-5,TRBV11-3,14,CASSITGIEETQYF
-,TRBV7-8,14,CASSYAGGHDKQYF
TRBJ2-3,TRBV5-1,14,CASSLGGGANTQYF
TRBJ2-2,TRBV25-1,13,CASGGREWGELFF
TRBJ2-1,TRBV7-9,16,CTCRSAAQALGGEQFF
TRBJ2-1,TRBV7-8,14,CASSLPGGVDTQFF
TRBJ1-2,TRBV7-2,16,CASSLAGDPDVYDYTF
TRBJ2-3,TRBV5-1,14,CASSLYGAGDTQYF
TRBJ2-3,TRBV7-3,13,CASSLAGGASEQF
TRBJ1-2,TRBV20-1,13,CSARDEVDYGYTF
TRBJ2-5,TRBV9,15,CASSVGVAGFETQYF
-,TRBV2,13,CASGQGGVHEQFF
TRBJ1-6,TRBV7-2,14,CASTPSGSPNNEQF
TRBJ2-1,TRBV2,16,CASSQGGGNTQDVESF
TRBJ2-1,TRBV9,14,CAIGAGGTGELFFF
TRBJ2-5,TRBV11-3,16,CASSLHLTGGLETQYF